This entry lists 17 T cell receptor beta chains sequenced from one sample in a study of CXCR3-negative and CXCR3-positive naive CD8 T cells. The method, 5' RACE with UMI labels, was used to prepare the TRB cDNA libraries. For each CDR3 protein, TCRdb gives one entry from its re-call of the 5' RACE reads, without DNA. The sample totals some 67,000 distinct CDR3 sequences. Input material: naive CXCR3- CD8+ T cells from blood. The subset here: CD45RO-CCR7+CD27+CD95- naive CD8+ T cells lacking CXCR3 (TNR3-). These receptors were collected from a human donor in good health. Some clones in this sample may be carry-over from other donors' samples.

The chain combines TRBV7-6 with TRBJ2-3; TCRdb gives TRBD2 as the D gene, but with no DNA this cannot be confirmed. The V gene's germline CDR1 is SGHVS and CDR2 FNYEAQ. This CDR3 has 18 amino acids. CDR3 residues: CASSLGPASGGHTDTQYF.

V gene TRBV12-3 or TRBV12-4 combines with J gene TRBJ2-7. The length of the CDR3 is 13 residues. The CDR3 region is CASSLGSNYEQYF.

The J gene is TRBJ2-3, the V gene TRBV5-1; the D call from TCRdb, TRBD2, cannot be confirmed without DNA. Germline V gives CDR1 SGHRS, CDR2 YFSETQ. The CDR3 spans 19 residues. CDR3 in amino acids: CASSLHSTSGGGFTDTQYF.

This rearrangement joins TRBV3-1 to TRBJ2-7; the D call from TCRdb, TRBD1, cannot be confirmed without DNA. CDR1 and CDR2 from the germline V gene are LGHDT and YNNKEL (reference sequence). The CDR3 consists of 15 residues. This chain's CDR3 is CASSQEWTGAYEQYF.

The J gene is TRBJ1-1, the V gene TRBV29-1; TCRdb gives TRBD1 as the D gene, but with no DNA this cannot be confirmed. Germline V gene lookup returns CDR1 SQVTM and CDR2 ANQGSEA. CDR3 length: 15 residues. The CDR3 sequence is CSVWVPGQVNTEAFF.

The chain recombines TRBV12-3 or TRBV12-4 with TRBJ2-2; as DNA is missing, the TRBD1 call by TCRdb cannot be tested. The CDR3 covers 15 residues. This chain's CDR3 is CASTARQGNSGELFF.

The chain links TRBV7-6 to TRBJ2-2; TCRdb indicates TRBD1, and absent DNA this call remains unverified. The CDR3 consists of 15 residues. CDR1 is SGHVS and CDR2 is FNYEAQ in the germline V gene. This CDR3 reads CASSLGGGGGGELFF.

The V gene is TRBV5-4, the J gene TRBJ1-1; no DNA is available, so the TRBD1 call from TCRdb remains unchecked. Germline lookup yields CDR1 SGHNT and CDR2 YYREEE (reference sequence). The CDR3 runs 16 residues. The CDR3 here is CASSLELGGMNTEAFF.

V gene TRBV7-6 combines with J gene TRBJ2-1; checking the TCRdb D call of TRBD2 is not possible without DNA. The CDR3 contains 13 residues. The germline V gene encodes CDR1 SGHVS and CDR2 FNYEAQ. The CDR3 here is CASSFGPDNEQFF.

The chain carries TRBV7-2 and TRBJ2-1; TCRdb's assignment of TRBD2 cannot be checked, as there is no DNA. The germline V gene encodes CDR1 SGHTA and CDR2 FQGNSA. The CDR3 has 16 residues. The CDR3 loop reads CASSLAQGGPYNEQFF. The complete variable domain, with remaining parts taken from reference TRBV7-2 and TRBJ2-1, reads GAGVSQSPSNKVTEKGKDVELRCDPISGHTALYWYRQSLGQGLEFLIYFQGNSAPDKSGLPSDRFSAERTGGSVSTLTIQRTQQEDSAVYLCASSLAQGGPYNEQFFGPGTRLTVL.

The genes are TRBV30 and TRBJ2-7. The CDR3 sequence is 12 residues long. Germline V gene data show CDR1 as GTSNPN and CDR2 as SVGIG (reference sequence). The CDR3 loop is CAWDGVGYEQYF.

This CDR3 is CASSQERAGDNEQFF. The gene calls are TRBV4-3 and TRBJ2-1; TCRdb reports TRBD2, a call that lacks DNA to check it against. Germline values: CDR1 LGHNA, CDR2 YSLEER. CDR3 size: 15 residues.

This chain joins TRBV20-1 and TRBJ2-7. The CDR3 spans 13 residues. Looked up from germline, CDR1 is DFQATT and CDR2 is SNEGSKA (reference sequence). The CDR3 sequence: CSARDPAHYEQYF.

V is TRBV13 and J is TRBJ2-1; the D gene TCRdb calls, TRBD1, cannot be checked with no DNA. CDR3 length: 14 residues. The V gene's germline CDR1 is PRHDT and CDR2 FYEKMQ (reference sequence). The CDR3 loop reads CASHEGGVRNEQFF. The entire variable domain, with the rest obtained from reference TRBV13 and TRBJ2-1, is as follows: AAGVIQSPRHLIKEKRETATLKCYPIPRHDTVYWYQQGPGQDPQFLISFYEKMQSDKGSIPDRFSAQQFSDYHSELNMSSLELGDSALYFCASHEGGVRNEQFFGPGTRLTVL.

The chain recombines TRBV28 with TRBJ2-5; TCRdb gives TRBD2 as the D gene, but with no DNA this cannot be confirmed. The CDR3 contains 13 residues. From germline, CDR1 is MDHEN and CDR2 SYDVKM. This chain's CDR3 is CATQVAGEETQYF.

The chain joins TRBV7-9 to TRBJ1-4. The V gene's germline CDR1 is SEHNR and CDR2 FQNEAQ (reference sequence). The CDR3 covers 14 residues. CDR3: CASSLLQSDEKLFF. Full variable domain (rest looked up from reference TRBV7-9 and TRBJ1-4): DTGVSQNPRHKITKRGQNVTFRCDPISEHNRLYWYRQTLGQGPEFLTYFQNEAQLEKSRLLSDRFSAERPKGSFSTLEIQRTEQGDSAMYLCASSLLQSDEKLFFGSGTQLSVL.

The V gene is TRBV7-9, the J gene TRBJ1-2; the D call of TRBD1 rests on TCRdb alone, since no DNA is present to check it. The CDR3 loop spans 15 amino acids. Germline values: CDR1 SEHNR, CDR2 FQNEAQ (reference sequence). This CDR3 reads CASIHGQGMLNGYTF.